The 9 T cell receptor beta chains below all came from one sample that was sequenced in a study of low-dose radiotherapy and immunotherapy resistance in tumors. Primers used for first-strand cDNA, a TRAV- and TRBV-specific set, covered both alpha and beta chains. Using a constant-region primer together with a V-primer adapter, TCRs were subjected to 20 to 25 PCR cycles of amplification. From the reads, TCRdb called clonotypes with MiXCR, one entry per CDR3 protein. The sample lists around 18,000 distinct CDR3 sequences, approximately 79% occurring once. These receptors were obtained from a human donor with advanced metastatic prostate, ovarian, gallbladder or colorectal cancer (not recorded which). This table probably holds off-target reads from a library built for another chain.

V and J are TRBV10-3 and TRBJ2-1, with 12 bases identical to TRBD2. The V gene's germline CDR1 is ENHRY and CDR2 SYGVKD. The J segment lost 5 bases and the V segment lost 5 bases, leaving 7 bases of the junction unmatched. The CDR3 covers 16 residues. The CDR3 DNA reads as TGTGCCATCAGTCGGACTAGCGGGATGAATCACAATGAGCAGTTCTTC. Translation gives CAISRTSGMNHNEQFF.

This chain joins TRBV12-3 or TRBV12-4 and TRBJ2-1, with 8 bases fitting TRBD2. CDR3 size: 14 residues. V was clipped by 5 bases and J by 9 bases; unmatched bases: 9. The CDR3 loop is CASSQPGGAREQFF. CDR3 nucleotides: TGTGCCAGCAGTCAACCGGGGGGGGCTCGTGAGCAGTTCTTC.

This chain joins TRBV28 and TRBJ1-2; D uncertain. The CDR3 consists of 15 residues. Germline lookup yields CDR1 MDHEN and CDR2 SYDVKM. V gave up 6 bases and J gave up 2 bases, with 16 bases separating them. The CDR3 nucleotides are TGTGCCAGCAGCTTAAACGGACGCGAAAACTATGGCTACACCTTC. Its translation is CASSLNGRENYGYTF.

The chain uses TRBV7-3 and TRBJ2-2; D gene unclear. The length of the CDR3 is 11 residues. Germline-derived CDR1 and CDR2 are SGHTA and FQGTGA. V gave up 5 bases and J gave up 7 bases, with 5 bases separating them. CDR3 protein: CASSQGGELFF. In DNA, the CDR3 is TGTGCCAGCAGCCAAGGCGGGGAGCTGTTTTTT.

This chain connects TRBV4-2 to TRBJ2-6; no definite D call. The CDR3 runs 14 residues. V dropped 1 base and J dropped 2 bases, with 3 bases sitting between them. Germline V gene data show CDR1 as LGHNA and CDR2 as YNFKEQ. Here the CDR3 DNA reads TGTGCCAGCAGCCAAGGAACTGGGGCCAACGTCCTGACTTTC. Encoded protein: CASSQGTGANVLTF.

The chain is built from TRBV3-1 and TRBJ1-6; D is ambiguous. The CDR3 is 14 residues long. The ends were cut back, 5 bases at V and 2 bases at J, with 7 bases in the middle. Germline V CDR1 and CDR2: LGHDT, YNNKEL (reference sequence). CDR3 sequence reads: CASSTRTYNSPLHF. CDR3 coding DNA: TGTGCCAGCAGCACCCGGACCTATAATTCACCCCTCCACTTT.

The chain uses TRBV6-1 and TRBJ1-6; D not resolved. Looked up from germline, CDR1 is MNHNS and CDR2 is SASEGT. The CDR3 loop spans 13 amino acids. Trimming pared 3 bases from V and 7 bases from J, leaving 7 bases between. The CDR3 reads CASSDGLNSPLHF. CDR3 coding DNA: TGTGCCAGCAGTGACGGCTTGAATTCACCCCTCCACTTT.

This clonotype showed up just a few times. The chain links TRBV12-5 to TRBJ1-2, with 7 bases identical to TRBD1. Germline V CDR1 and CDR2: LGHNT, FRNRAP. The V segment lost 5 bases and the J segment 4 bases; nucleotides outside the gene matches: 10. This CDR3 contains 15 residues. The CDR3 sequence is CASGISTGVGYGYTF. In nucleotides, the CDR3 is TGTGCTAGTGGTATCTCCACAGGGGTCGGCTATGGCTACACCTTC.

This clonotype was observed a few times. V is TRBV19 and J is TRBJ2-7; D possibly matches TRBD1 or TRBD2 (5 bases each). The CDR3 runs to 15 residues. Germline V gene lookup returns CDR1 LNHDA and CDR2 SQIVND (reference sequence). V dropped 1 base and J dropped 0 bases, with 10 bases sitting between them. In DNA, the CDR3 is TGTGCCAGTAGTATAGGTGGGACGGTCTCCTACGAGCAGTACTTC. Its protein is CASSIGGTVSYEQYF.